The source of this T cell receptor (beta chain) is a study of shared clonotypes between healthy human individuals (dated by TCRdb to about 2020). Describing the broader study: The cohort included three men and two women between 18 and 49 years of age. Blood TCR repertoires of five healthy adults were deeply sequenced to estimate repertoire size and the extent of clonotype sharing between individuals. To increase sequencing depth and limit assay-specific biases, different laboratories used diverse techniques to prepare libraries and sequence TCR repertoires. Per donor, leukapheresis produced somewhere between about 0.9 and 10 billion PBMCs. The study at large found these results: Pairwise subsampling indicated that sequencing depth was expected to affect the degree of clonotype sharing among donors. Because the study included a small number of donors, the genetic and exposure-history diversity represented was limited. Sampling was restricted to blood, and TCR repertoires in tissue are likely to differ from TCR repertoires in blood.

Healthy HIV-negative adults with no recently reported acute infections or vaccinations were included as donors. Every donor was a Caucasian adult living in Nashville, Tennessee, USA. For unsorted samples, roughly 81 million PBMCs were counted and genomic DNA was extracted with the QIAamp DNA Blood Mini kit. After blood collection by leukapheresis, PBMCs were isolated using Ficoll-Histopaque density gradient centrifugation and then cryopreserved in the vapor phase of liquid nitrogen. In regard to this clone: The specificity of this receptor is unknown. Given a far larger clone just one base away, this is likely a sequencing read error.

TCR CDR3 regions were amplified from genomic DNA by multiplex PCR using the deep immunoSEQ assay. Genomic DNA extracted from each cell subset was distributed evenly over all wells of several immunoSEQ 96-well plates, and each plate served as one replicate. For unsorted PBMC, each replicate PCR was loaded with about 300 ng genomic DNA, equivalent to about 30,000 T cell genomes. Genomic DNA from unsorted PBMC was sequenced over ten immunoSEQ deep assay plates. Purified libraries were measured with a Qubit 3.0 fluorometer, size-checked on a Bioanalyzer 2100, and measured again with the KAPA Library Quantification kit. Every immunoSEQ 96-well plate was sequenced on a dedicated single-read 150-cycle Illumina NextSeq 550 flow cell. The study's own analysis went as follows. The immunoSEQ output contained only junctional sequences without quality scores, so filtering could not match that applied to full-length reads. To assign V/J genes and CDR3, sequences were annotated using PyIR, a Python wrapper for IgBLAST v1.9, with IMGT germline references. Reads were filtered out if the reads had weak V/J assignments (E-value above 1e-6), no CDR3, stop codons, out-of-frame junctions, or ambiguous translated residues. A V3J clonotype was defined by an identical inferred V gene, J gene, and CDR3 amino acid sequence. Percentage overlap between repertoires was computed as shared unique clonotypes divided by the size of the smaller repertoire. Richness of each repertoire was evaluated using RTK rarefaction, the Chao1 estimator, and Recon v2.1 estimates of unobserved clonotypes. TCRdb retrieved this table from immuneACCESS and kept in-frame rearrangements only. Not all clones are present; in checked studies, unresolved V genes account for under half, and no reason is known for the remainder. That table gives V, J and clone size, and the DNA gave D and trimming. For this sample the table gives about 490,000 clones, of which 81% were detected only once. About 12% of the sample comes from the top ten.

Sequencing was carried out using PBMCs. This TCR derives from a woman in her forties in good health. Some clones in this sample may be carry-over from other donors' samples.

The DNA sequence is given as TGTGCCAGCAGTGACTTGGCGGGAGGGCGAGAAGAGCAGTTCTTC. Translated, it gives CASSDLAGGREEQFF. The V and J segments used are TRBV6-4 and TRBJ2-1; TRBD2 aligns with 9 central bases. Via the germline V gene, CDR1 is MRHNA and CDR2 SNTAGT. The CDR3, cysteine through phenylalanine, is 15 amino acids long. Here the CDR3 DNA is all that survives: 45 bases in frame from base 1. The junction shows trimming of 1 base on V and 10 bases on J, and the gene matches do not reach 8 bases of it.